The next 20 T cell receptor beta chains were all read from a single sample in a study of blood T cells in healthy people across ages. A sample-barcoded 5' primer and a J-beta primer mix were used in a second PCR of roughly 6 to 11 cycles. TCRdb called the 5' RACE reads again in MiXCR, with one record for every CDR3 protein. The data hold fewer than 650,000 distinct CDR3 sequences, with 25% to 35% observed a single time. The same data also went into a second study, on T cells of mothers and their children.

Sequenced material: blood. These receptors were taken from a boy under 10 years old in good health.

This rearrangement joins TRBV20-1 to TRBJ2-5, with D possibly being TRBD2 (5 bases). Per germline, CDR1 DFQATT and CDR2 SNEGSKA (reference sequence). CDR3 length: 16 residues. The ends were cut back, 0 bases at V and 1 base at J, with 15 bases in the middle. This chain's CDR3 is CSARDLLLELQETQYF. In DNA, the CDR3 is TGCAGTGCTAGAGATCTACTACTAGAGCTCCAAGAGACCCAGTACTTC.

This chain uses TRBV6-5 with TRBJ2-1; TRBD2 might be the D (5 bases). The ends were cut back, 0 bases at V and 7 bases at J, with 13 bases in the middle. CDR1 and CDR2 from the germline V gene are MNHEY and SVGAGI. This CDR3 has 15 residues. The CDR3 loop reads CASSYSREWANEQFF. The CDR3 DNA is TGTGCCAGCAGTTACTCGAGGGAATGGGCAAATGAGCAGTTCTTC.

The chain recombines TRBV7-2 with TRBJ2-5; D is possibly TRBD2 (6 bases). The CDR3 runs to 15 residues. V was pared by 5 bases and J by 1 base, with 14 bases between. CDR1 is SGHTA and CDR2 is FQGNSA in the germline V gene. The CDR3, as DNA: TGTGCCAGCAGCCCTGGCGGTAGCGGCCAAGAGACCCAGTACTTC. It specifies CASSPGGSGQETQYF.

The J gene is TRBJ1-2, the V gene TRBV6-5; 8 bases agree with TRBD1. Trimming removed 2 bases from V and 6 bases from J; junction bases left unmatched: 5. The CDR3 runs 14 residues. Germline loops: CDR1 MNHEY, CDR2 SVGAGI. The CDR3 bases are TGTGCCAGCAGTTACGTGACAGGGGCCCATGGCTACACCTTC. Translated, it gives CASSYVTGAHGYTF.

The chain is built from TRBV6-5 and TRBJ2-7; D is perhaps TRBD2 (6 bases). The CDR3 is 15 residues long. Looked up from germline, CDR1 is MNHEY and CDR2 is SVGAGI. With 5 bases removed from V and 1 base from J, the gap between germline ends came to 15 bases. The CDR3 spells CASSPSGDSSYEQYF. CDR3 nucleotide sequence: TGTGCCAGCAGTCCCTCGGGGGACTCTTCCTACGAGCAGTACTTC.

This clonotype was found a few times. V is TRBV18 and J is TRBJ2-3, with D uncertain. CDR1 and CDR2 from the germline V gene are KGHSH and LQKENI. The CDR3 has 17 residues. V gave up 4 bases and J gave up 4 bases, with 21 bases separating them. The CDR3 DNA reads TGTGCCAGCTCACTCCTGACCCTTTCAGGCCAAGCAGATACGCAGTATTTT. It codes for CASSLLTLSGQADTQYF.

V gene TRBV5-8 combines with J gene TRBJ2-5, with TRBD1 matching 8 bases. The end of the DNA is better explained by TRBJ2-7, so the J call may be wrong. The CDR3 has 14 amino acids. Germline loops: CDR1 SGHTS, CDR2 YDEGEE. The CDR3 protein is CASSVYSGGAEQYF. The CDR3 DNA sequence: TGTGCCAGCAGCGTATACTCAGGGGGCGCCGAGCAGTACTTC.

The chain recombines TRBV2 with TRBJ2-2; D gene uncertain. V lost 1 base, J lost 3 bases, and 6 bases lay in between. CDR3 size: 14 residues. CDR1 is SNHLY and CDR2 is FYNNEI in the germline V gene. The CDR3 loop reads CASSEGRDTGELFF. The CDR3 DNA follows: TGTGCCAGCAGTGAAGGTCGAGACACCGGGGAGCTGTTTTTT.

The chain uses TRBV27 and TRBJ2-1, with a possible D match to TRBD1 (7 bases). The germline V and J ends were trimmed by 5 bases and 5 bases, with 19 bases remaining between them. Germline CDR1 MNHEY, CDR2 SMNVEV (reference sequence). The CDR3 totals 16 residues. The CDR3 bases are TGTGCCAGCAGTGTAGAGGCGACAGGGAGGAACAATGAGCAGTTCTTC. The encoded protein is CASSVEATGRNNEQFF.

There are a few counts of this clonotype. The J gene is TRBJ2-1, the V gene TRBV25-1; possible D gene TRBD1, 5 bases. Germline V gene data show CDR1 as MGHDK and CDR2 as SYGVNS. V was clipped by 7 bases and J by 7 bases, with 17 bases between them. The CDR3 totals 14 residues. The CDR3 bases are TGTGCCAGCATACGTCAGGGTACCGTAAATGAGCAGTTCTTC. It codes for CASIRQGTVNEQFF.

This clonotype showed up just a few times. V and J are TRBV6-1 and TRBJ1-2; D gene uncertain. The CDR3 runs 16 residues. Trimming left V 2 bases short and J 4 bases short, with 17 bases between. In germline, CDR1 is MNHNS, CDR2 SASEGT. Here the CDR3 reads CASSEKTAGPSYGYTF. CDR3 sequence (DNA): TGTGCCAGCAGTGAAAAAACGGCAGGTCCTAGCTATGGCTACACCTTC.

CDR3 nucleotides: TGCAGCGTTGAAGGAACTAGCGGGTCCGCAGATACGCAGTATTTT. Translating gives CSVEGTSGSADTQYF. J is TRBJ2-3 and V is TRBV29-1; 9 bases match TRBD2. Trimming at V came to 1 base and at J to 4 bases, leaving 6 bases not matched to a gene. Looked up from germline, CDR1 is SQVTM and CDR2 is ANQGSEA. This CDR3 is 15 amino acids long.

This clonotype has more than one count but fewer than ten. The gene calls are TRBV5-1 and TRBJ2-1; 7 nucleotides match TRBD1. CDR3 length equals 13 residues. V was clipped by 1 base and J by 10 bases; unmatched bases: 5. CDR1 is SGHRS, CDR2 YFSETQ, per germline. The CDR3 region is CASSLTGVHEQFF. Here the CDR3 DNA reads TGCGCCAGCAGCTTGACAGGGGTACACGAGCAGTTCTTC. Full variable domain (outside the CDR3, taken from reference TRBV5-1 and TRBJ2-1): KAGVTQTPRYLIKTRGQQVTLSCSPISGHRSVSWYQQTPGQGLQFLFEYFSETQRNKGNFPGRFSGRQFSNSRSEMNVSTLELGDSALYLCASSLTGVHEQFFGPGTRLTVL.

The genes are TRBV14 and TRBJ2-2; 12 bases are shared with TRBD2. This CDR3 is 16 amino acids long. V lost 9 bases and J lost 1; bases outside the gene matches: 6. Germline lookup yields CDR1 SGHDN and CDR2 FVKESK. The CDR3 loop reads CASGLAGMVNTGELFF. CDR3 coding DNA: TGTGCCAGTGGACTAGCGGGGATGGTGAACACCGGGGAGCTGTTTTTT.

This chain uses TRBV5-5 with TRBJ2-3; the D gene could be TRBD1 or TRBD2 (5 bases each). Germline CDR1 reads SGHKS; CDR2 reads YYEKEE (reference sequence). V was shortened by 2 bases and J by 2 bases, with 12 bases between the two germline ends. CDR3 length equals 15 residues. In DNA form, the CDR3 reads TGTGCCAGCAGCTTCCGGGACGGCTACACAGATACGCAGTATTTT. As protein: CASSFRDGYTDTQYF.

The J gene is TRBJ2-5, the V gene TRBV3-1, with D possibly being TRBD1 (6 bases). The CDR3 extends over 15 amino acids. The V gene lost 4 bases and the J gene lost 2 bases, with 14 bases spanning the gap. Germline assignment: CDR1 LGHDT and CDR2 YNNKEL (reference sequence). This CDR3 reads CASSPGGQLQETQYF. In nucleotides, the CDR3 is TGTGCCAGCAGCCCAGGAGGACAGCTTCAAGAGACCCAGTACTTC.

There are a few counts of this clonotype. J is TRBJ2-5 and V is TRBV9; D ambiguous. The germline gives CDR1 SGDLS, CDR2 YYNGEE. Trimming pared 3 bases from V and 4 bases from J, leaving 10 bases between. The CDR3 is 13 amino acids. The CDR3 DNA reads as TGTGCCAGCAGCGGGAGTGTGGGAGAGACCCAGTACTTC. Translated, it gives CASSGSVGETQYF.

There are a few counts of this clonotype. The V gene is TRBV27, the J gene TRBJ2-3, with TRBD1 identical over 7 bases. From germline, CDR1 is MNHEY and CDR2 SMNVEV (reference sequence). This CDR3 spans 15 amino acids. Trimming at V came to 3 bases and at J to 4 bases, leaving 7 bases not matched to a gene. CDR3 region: CASSFRQGQADTQYF. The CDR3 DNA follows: TGTGCCAGCAGTTTCCGACAGGGTCAAGCAGATACGCAGTATTTT.

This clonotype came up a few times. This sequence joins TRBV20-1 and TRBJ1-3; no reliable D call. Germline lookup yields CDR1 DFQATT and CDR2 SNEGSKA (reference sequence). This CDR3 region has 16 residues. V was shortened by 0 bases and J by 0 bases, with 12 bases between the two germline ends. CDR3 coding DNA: TGCAGTGCTAGAGAGATGGAAACTTCCTCTGGAAACACCATATATTTT. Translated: CSAREMETSSGNTIYF.

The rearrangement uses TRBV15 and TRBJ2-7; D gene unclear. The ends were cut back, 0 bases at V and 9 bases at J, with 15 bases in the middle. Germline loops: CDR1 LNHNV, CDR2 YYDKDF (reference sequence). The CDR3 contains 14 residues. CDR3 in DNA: TGTGCCACCAGCAGAGATCGTTTAACTTCAGGGCAGTACTTC. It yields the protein CATSRDRLTSGQYF.